The present T cell receptor (beta chain) was sequenced within a study of early T cells in non-severe SARS-CoV-2 infection. Study summary: Sequenced material consisted of bulk RNA (from unsorted whole blood), and chains were unpaired.

The study, taken as a whole, reports: Reliance on VDJdb matching favored anti-spike CD8 responses; private and CD4 specificities were missed.

Remarks on this clonotype: Its target is not known.

This CDR3 has 15 residues. The germline V gene has CDR1 SGHAT and CDR2 FQNNGV. V dropped 5 bases and J dropped 5 bases, with 19 bases sitting between them. The TCR library protocol was used to attach unique molecular identifiers. These identifiers were attached to individual cDNA molecules. MiXCR, applied by TCRdb to the 5' RACE reads, yields one record per CDR3 protein. The data hold about 86,000 distinct CDR3 sequences, with approximately 14% observed a single time. Input material: whole blood. V and J are TRBV11-2 and TRBJ2-7; the D gene is possibly TRBD2 (6 bases). This sequence originates from an adult who was a healthcare worker with PCR-confirmed SARS-CoV-2 infection or an uninfected control (not recorded which). CDR3 nucleotide sequence: TGTGCCAGCAGCGCCAGCCGGGACTTCGTAGACGAGCAGTACTTC. Its protein is CASSASRDFVDEQYF. The complete variable domain, with remaining parts taken from reference TRBV11-2 and TRBJ2-7, reads EAGVAQSPRYKIIEKRQSVAFWCNPISGHATLYWYQQILGQGPKLLIQFQNNGVVDDSQLPKDRFSAERLKGVDSTLKIQPAKLEDSAVYLCASSASRDFVDEQYFGPGTRLTVT.